This T cell receptor beta chain was recorded in a study of shared clonotypes between healthy human individuals. Study-level points and caveats: Clonotype sharing levels among donors were expected to vary with sequencing depth. Generally, naive subsets (rather than memory subsets) showed larger estimated richness.

Deep was the level at which the assay was run. Replicate PCRs run on sorted subsets employed around 200 ng DNA, 25,000 to 35,000 T cell genomes. TCRdb keeps only in-frame clones here, not all; method: immunoSEQ multiplex PCR. The sample carries millions of clones, about 92% recorded once. From germline, CDR1 is PRHDT and CDR2 FYEKMQ (reference sequence). The V segment lost 5 bases and the J segment 6 bases; nucleotides outside the gene matches: 4. The CDR3 has 13 residues. Naive CD8 cells lacked CD45RO and underwent positive selection for CCR7, leaving out terminally differentiated effector memory CD45RA+ cells. Points on this clone: The antigen remains undetermined.

The genes are TRBV13 and TRBJ2-7; 10 bases are a match to TRBD1. The TCR comes from a man aged 18-30 years in good health. Some clones in this sample may be carry-over from other donors' samples. The sample taken for sequencing was naive CD8+ T cells from PBMCs. This CDR3 reads CASSADRGREQYF. Here the CDR3 DNA reads TGTGCCAGCAGCGCCGACAGGGGGCGCGAGCAGTACTTC. Variable domain in full (rest from reference TRBV13 and TRBJ2-7): AAGVIQSPRHLIKEKRETATLKCYPIPRHDTVYWYQQGPGQDPQFLISFYEKMQSDKGSIPDRFSAQQFSDYHSELNMSSLELGDSALYFCASSADRGREQYFGPGTRLTVT.